This is a list of T cell receptor beta chains from one sample in a study of blood T cell repertoires in COVID-19. The repertoire was sequenced with immunoSEQ multiplex PCR; TCRdb's copy has only in-frame clones and lacks some. The sample shows about 410,000 clones, approximately 90% of them seen only once. The sample was peripheral blood. Receptor source: a woman aged 25 to 45 with active or convalescent COVID-19. CDR3s include the opening cysteine and the closing phenylalanine or tryptophan. The D gene is left open where the match is weak. Size is omitted from some rows. Given values are once, few, many or a class for expanded clones.

TRBD1 | - | TRBJ1-5 | TRBV19 | 17 | TGTGCCAGTAGTATTTCGGGACAGTCCCTTAGCGGTCAGCCCCAGCATTTT | CASSISGQSLSGQPQHF
TRBD1 | - | TRBJ2-1 | TRBV7-6 | 15 | TGTGCCAGCAGTTCCGGGACAGGGGTTTACAATGAGCAGTTCTTC | CASSSGTGVYNEQFF
- | - | TRBJ2-5 | TRBV5-4 | 13 | TGTGCCAGCAGCGGTCCGGGGAAAGAGACCCAGTACTTC | CASSGPGKETQYF
- | - | TRBJ1-5 | TRBV12-1 | 16 | TGTGCCAGCAGCTGGGGGACAGGGGGCTTGGATCAGCCCCAGCATTTT | CASSWGTGGLDQPQHF
TRBD1 | - | TRBJ1-5 | TRBV6-5 | 15 | TGTGCCAGCAGGGACAGGGCAACGGGTAATCAGCCCCAGCATTTT | CASRDRATGNQPQHF
- | once | TRBJ2-7 | TRBV7-6 | 13 | TGTGCCAGCAGCGCCGCTGGGAGCTACGAGCAGTACTTC | CASSAAGSYEQYF
TRBD2 | - | TRBJ2-3 | TRBV5-1 | 15 | TGCGCCAGCAGCTTTGAGCGGGAGGGCCTAGATACGCAGTATTTT | CASSFEREGLDTQYF
- | once | TRBJ1-5 | TRBV6-5 | 14 | TGTGCCAGCAGTTTCACACCAAGCAATCAGCCCCAGCATTTT | CASSFTPSNQPQHF
- | - | TRBJ1-1 | TRBV25-1 | 15 | TGTGCCAGCAGTGAATGGGGGGTCATGAACACTGAAGCTTTCTTT | CASSEWGVMNTEAFF
TRBD1 | - | TRBJ2-7 | TRBV4-1 | 14 | TGCGCCAGCAGCCAAGTGGACAGGGGCTACGAGCAGTACTTC | CASSQVDRGYEQYF
TRBD1 | few | TRBJ2-1 | TRBV19 | 17 | TGTGCCAGTAGTAACCGCCGGGACAGAGGGCCCCGGGGTGAGCAGTTCTTC | CASSNRRDRGPRGEQFF
TRBD1 | - | TRBJ1-2 | TRBV6-6 | 17 | TGTGCCAGCAGTCGAGGGACAGAAAAAATTTCTAACTATGGCTACACCTTC | CASSRGTEKISNYGYTF
- | - | TRBJ1-3 | TRBV7-8 | 15 | TGTGCCAGCAGTCCTCTGGGCCTCTCTGGAAACACCATATATTTT | CASSPLGLSGNTIYF
- | - | TRBJ1-4 | TRBV5-1 | 15 | TGCGCCAGCAGCCCGACCGGGTTGGGGAGTGAAAAACTGTTTTTT | CASSPTGLGSEKLFF
- | - | TRBJ1-6 | TRBV2 | 14 | TGTGCCAGCAGTGATCCAGGGGCCGGTTCACCCCTCCACTTT | CASSDPGAGSPLHF
TRBD1 | - | TRBJ1-6 | TRBV28 | 14 | TGTGCCAGCAGAAGGACAGGCTATAATTCACCCCTCCACTTT | CASRRTGYNSPLHF
- | - | TRBJ1-4 | TRBV18 | 13 | TGTGCCAGCTCATTTCAGCGGGATGAAAAACTGTTTTTT | CASSFQRDEKLFF
TRBD2 | few | TRBJ2-3 | TRBV5-4 | 15 | TGTGCCAGCAGCTTGAGCGGGAAGAGCACAGATACGCAGTATTTT | CASSLSGKSTDTQYF
- | - | TRBJ1-1 | TRBV12-5 | 13 | TGTGCTAGTGGTTTGGCCTTAGACACTGAAGCTTTCTTT | CASGLALDTEAFF
- | once | TRBJ1-3 | TRBV5-6 | 17 | TGTGCCAGCAGCTTTTTCGTGACAGGTTACTCTGGAAACACCATATATTTT | CASSFFVTGYSGNTIYF
TRBD1 | few | TRBJ1-4 | TRBV7-9 | 15 | TGTGCCAGCAGCCAACGACAGGGGCCGGGGGAAAAACTGTTTTTT | CASSQRQGPGEKLFF
- | - | TRBJ1-2 | TRBV30 | 15 | TGTGCCTGGAGTGCTGGGACAATCTCATCTCGGGGCTACACCTTC | CAWSAGTISSRGYTF
- | once | TRBJ1-2 | TRBV5-6 | 14 | TGTGCCAGCAAAACGGCGGTACTAGACTATGGCTACACCTTC | CASKTAVLDYGYTF
TRBD2 | once | TRBJ2-7 | TRBV3-1/TRBV3-2 | 14 | TGTGCCAGCAGCCATTCTAGCGGAGCCTACGAGCAGTACTTC | CASSHSSGAYEQYF
TRBD1 | - | TRBJ1-4 | TRBV5-1 | 15 | TGCGCCAGCAGCTTGACAGGGGCGACTAATGAAAAACTGTTTTTT | CASSLTGATNEKLFF
- | - | TRBJ1-5 | TRBV12-5 | 15 | TGTGCTAGTGGTCCACACTGGGGCGGACATCAGCCCCAGCATTTT | CASGPHWGGHQPQHF
- | once | TRBJ2-6 | TRBV19 | 16 | TGTGCCAGTAGTCCCGACAGGACTTCTGGGGCCAACGTCCTGACTTTC | CASSPDRTSGANVLTF
TRBD1 | - | TRBJ2-5 | TRBV5-1 | 15 | TGCGCCAGCAGCCAGCAGACAGGGGATAGGGAGACCCAGTACTTC | CASSQQTGDRETQYF
- | - | TRBJ1-5 | TRBV6-5 | 13 | TGTGCCAGCTCGCGCAGCGGTAATCAGCCCCAGCATTTT | CASSRSGNQPQHF
- | - | TRBJ1-2 | TRBV11-2 | 13 | TGTGCCAGCAGCTTAGGACAGGCAAACGGCTACACCTTC | CASSLGQANGYTF
TRBD1 | - | TRBJ1-1 | TRBV18 | 17 | TGTGCCAGCTCACAATCCGTACAGGGGAGACTGAACACTGAAGCTTTCTTT | CASSQSVQGRLNTEAFF
TRBD1 | - | TRBJ1-1 | TRBV5-1 | 13 | TGCGCCAGCAGCTTGACAGGGGTCGCTGAAGCTTTCTTT | CASSLTGVAEAFF
- | - | TRBJ1-1 | TRBV4-1 | 16 | TGCGCCAGCAGCCTCGCCCCCCCCCAGGGCGGCACTGAAGCTTTCTTT | CASSLAPPQGGTEAFF
TRBD1 | once | TRBJ2-7 | TRBV7-2 | 15 | TGTGCCAGCAGTTCGGGACAGGGGTCCTCCTACGAGCAGTACTTC | CASSSGQGSSYEQYF
TRBD1 | - | TRBJ2-7 | TRBV2 | 14 | TGTGCCAGCAGGGTCGGACAGGGGGCGTACGAGCAGTACTTC | CASRVGQGAYEQYF
- | - | TRBJ2-2 | TRBV21-1 | 18 | TGTGCCAGCAGCAAAGGCCCGCGGGAGGGCCTAAGAACCGGGGAGCTGTTTTTT | CASSKGPREGLRTGELFF
- | - | TRBJ2-2 | TRBV6-1 | 14 | TGTGCCAGCAGTGAATGGAGGTTGCCAGGGGAGCTGTTTTTT | CASSEWRLPGELFF